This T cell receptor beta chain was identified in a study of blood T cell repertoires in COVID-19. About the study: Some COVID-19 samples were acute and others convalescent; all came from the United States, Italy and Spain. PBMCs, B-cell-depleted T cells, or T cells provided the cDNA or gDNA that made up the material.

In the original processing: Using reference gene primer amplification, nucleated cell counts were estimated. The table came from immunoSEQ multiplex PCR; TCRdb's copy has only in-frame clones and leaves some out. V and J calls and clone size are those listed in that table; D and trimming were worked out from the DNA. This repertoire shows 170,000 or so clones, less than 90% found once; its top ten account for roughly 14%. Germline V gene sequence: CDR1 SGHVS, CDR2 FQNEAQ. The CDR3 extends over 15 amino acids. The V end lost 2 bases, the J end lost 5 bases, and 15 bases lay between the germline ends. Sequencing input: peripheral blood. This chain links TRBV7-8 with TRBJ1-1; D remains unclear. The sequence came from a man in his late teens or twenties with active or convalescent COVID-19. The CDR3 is CASSLRSLSGTEAFF. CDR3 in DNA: TGTGCCAGCAGCTTACGGTCTCTATCGGGAACTGAAGCTTTCTTT.